Sequencing of this TCR beta chain was carried out in a study of T cell changes during pregnancy in multiple sclerosis. The length of the CDR3 is 13 residues. CDR1 is SGDLS and CDR2 is YYNGEE in the germline V gene. Deletions cut 3 bases from V and 4 bases from J, with 10 bases between. Profiled with immunoSEQ multiplex PCR; TCRdb holds only in-frame clones, not every one. The sample contains 50,000 to 65,000 clones, around 90% of which appear only once. This receptor was identified in a female donor with multiple sclerosis, enrolled in a pregnancy study. The sequencing used peripheral blood, collected in the second trimester of pregnancy. The chain combines TRBV9 with TRBJ2-5; D is unresolved. The CDR3 region is CASSATTRETQYF. CDR3 bases: TGTGCCAGCAGCGCCACCACACGAGAGACCCAGTACTTC.